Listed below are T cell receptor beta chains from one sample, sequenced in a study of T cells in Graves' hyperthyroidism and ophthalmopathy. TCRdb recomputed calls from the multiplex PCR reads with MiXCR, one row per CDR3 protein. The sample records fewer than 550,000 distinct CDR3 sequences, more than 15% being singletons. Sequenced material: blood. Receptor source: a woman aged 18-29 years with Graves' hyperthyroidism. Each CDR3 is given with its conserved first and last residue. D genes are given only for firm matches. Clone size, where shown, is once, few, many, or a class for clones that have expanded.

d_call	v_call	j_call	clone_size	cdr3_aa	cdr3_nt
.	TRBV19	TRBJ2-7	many	CASSILPGPYEQYF	TGTGCCAGTAGTATACTCCCAGGCCCCTACGAGCAGTACTTC
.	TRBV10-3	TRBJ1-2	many	CAISEGNRGYTF	TGTGCCATCAGTGAAGGGAATAGAGGCTACACCTTC
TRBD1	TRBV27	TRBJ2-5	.	CASSGPGKQGAQETQYF	TGTGCCAGCAGTGGGCCAGGAAAACAGGGGGCACAAGAGACCCAGTACTTC
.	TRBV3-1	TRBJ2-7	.	CASSRSEPYEQCF	TGTGCCAGCAGCCGATCGGAACCCTACGAGCAGTGCTTC
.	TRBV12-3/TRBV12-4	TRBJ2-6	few	CASSFSGSPGAPVLTF	TGTGCCAGCAGTTTTTCGGGGTCCCCTGGGGCCCCCGTCCTGACTTTC
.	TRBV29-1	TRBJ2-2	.	CSAPTGGAGELFF	TGCAGCGCCCCAACGGGCGGGGCCGGGGAGCTGTTTTTT
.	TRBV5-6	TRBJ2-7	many	CASSFPGATYEQYF	TGTGCCAGCAGCTTCCCCGGGGCAACCTACGAGCAGTACTTC
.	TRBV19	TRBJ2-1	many	CASQLGGSYNEQFF	TGTGCCAGTCAGTTGGGAGGATCCTACAATGAGCAGTTCTTC
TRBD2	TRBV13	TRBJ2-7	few	CASSPPVTSGLSYEQYF	TGTGCCAGCAGCCCCCCCGTGACTAGCGGGCTCTCCTACGAGCAGTACTTC
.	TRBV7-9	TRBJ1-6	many	CASSSFGANLLHF	TGTGCCAGCAGCTCCTTCGGGGCAAATCTCCTCCACTTT
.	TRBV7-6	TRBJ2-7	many	CASSLGGGIYEQYF	TGTGCCAGCAGCTTAGGTGGGGGTATCTACGAGCAGTACTTC
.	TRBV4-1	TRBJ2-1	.	CASSQGIGEQFF	TGCGCCAGCAGCCAAGGAATCGGGGAGCAGTTCTTC
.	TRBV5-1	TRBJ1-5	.	CASRTGQSNQPQHF	TGCGCCAGCAGAACGGGACAAAGCAATCAGCCCCAGCATTTT
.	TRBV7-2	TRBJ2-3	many	CASTPWVGTDTQYF	TGTGCCAGCACCCCTTGGGTGGGCACAGATACGCAGTATTTT
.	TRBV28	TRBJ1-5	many	CASIGGPVQPQHF	TGTGCCAGCATTGGGGGGCCAGTCCAGCCCCAGCATTTT
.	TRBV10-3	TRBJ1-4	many	CAISAPPNEKLFF	TGTGCCATCAGTGCACCCCCTAATGAAAAACTGTTTTTT
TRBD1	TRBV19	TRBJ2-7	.	CASARTGIPEQYF	TGTGCCAGCGCTCGGACAGGTATACCCGAGCAGTACTTC
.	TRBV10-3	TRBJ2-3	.	CAISLVDDTQYF	TGTGCCATCAGTCTCGTCGACGATACGCAGTATTTT
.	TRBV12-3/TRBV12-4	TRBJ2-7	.	CASVYQGAGGREQYF	TGTGCCAGCGTATACCAGGGGGCGGGAGGACGCGAGCAGTACTTC
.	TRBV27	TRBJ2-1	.	CASRGGQMGQFF	TGTGCCAGCAGGGGTGGGCAAATGGGGCAGTTCTTC
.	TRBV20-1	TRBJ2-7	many	CSARAIEVSYEQYF	TGCAGTGCTAGAGCGATAGAGGTGTCCTACGAGCAGTACTTC
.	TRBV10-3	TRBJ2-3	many	CAISESRDTQYF	TGTGCCATCAGTGAGTCGCGAGATACGCAGTATTTT
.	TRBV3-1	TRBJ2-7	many	CASSQDSSKVNEQYF	TGTGCCAGCAGCCAAGACTCTTCGAAGGTCAACGAGCAGTACTTC